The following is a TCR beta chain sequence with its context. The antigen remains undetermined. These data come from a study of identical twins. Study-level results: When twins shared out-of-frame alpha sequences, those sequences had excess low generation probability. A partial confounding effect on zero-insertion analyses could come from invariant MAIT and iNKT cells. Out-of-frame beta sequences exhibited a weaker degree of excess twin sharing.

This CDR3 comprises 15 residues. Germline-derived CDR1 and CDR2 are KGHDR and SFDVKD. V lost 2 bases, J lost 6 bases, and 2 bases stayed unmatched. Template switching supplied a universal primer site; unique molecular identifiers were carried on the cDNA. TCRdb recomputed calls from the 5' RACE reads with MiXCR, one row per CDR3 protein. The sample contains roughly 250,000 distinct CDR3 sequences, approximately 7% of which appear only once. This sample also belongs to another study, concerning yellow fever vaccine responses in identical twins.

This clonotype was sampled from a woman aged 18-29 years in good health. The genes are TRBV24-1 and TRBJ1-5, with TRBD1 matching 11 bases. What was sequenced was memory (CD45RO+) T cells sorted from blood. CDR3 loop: CATSDSGTGGQPQHF. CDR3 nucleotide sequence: TGTGCCACCAGTGATTCCGGGACAGGGGGTCAGCCCCAGCATTTT.